This TCR beta chain was identified in a study of blood T cell repertoires in COVID-19. Study summary: Donors in the United States, Italy and Spain gave samples during acute or convalescent COVID-19.

The germline V gene encodes CDR1 KGHSH and CDR2 LQKENI. V was cut by 6 bases and J by 5 bases, with 8 bases left in between. The CDR3 has 12 residues. The repertoire was sequenced with immunoSEQ multiplex PCR; TCRdb's copy has only in-frame clones and lacks some. The sample consists of approximately 31,000 clones, approximately 88% of them appearing once. The genes are TRBV18 and TRBJ1-5; D is undetermined. Sequenced material: peripheral blood. The sequence derives from a man between 65 and 79 years old with active COVID-19. DNA for the CDR3: TGTGCCAGCTCTCATCGGGATCAGCCCCAGCATTTT. Its protein product is CASSHRDQPQHF.